The source of this T cell receptor beta chain is a study of T cell responses to AZD1222 COVID-19 vaccine. The data were produced by immunoSEQ multiplex PCR, yet TCRdb's version contains in-frame clones alone and is incomplete. The data hold about 100,000 clones, with roughly nine tenths observed a single time. The CDR3 is made up of 13 amino acids. Germline V gives CDR1 MDHEN, CDR2 SYDVKM. V was pared by 1 base and J by 6 bases, with 9 bases between. Sequenced material: peripheral blood, taken on day 0 of AZD1222 vaccination. The TCR was taken from an adult in good health. The chain recombines TRBV28 with TRBJ1-2; the D gene is possibly TRBD1 (5 bases). The CDR3 is CASSLSTGDGYTF. Here the CDR3 DNA reads TGTGCCAGCAGTTTATCTACGGGGGATGGCTACACCTTC.